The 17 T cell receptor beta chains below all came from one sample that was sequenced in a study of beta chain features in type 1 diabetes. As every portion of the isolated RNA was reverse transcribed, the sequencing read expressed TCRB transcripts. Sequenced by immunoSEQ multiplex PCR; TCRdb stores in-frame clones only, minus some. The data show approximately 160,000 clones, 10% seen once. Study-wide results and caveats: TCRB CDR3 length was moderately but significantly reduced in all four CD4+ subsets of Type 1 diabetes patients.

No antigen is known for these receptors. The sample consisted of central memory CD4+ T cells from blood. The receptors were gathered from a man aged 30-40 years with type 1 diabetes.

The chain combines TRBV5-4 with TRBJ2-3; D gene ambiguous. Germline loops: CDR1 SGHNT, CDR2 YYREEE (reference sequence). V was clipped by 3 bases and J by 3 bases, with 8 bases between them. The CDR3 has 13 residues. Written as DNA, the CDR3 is TGTGCCAGCAGCTCATACAGAACAGATACGCAGTATTTT. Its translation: CASSSYRTDTQYF.

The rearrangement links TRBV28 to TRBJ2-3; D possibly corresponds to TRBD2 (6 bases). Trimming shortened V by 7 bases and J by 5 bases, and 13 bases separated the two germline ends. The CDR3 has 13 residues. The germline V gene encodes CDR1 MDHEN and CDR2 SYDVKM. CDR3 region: CASKIGGGDTQYF. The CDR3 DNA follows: TGTGCCAGCAAAATCGGGGGAGGAGATACGCAGTATTTT.

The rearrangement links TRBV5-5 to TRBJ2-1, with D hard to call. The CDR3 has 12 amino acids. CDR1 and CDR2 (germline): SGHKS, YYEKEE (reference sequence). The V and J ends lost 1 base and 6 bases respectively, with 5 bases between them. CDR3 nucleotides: TGTGCCAGCAGCTTGCAGGTCAATGAGCAGTTCTTC. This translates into CASSLQVNEQFF.

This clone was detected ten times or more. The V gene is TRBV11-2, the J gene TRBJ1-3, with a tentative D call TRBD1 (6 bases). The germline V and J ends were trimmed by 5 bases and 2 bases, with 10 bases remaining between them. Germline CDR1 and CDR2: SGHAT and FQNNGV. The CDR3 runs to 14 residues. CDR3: CASSLRTAGNTIYF. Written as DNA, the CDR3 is TGTGCCAGCAGCCTCCGGACAGCTGGAAACACCATATATTTT.

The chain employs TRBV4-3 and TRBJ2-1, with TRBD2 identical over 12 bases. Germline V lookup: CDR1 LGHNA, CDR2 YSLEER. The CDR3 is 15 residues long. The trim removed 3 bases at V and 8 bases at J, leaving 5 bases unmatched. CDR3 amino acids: CASSQLAGGPHEQFF. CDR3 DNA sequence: TGCGCCAGCAGCCAGCTAGCGGGAGGGCCCCATGAGCAGTTCTTC.

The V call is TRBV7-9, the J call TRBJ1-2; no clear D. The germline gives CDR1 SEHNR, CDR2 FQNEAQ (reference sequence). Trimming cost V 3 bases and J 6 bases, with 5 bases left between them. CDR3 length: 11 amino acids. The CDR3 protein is CASSFSDGYTF. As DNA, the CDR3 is TGTGCCAGCAGCTTCAGTGATGGCTACACCTTC.

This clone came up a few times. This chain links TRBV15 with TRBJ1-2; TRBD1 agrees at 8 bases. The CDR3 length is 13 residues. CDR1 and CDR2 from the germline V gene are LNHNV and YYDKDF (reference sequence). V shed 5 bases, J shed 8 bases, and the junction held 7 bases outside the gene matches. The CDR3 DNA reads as TGTGCCACCAGCCACCGGACAGGGCAAGGCTACACCTTC. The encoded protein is CATSHRTGQGYTF.

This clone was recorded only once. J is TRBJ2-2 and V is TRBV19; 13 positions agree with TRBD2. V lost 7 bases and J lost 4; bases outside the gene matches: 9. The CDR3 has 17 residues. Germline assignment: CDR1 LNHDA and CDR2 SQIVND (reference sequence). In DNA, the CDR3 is TGTGCCAGTACCCGACTAGCGGGAGGTGTTGGCACCGGGGAGCTGTTTTTT. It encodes CASTRLAGGVGTGELFF.

The CDR3 bases are TGTGCCAGCAGTTTATGGCAGGGGCACGACGAGCAGTACTTC. Translated: CASSLWQGHDEQYF. The J gene is TRBJ2-7, the V gene TRBV28; a possible D gene is TRBD1 (6 bases). Trimming pared 0 bases from V and 5 bases from J, leaving 11 bases between. This CDR3 contains 14 residues. CDR1 MDHEN and CDR2 SYDVKM come from the germline V gene. The variable domain in full, completed from reference TRBV28 and TRBJ2-7, reads DVKVTQSSRYLVKRTGEKVFLECVQDMDHENMFWYRQDPGLGLRLIYFSYDVKMKEKGDIPEGYSVSREKKERFSLILESASTNQTSMYLCASSLWQGHDEQYFGPGTRLTVT.

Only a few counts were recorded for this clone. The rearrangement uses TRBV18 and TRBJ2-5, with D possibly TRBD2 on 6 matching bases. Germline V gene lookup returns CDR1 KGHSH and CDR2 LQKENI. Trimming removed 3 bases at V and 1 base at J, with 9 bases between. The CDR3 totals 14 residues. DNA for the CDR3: TGTGCCAGCTCACCTGCGGGACGCCAAGAGACCCAGTACTTC. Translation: CASSPAGRQETQYF.

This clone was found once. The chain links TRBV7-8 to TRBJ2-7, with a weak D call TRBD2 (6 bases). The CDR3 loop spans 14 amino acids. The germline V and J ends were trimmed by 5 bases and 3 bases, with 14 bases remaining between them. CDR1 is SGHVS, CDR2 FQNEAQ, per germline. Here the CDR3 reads CASSPNGGNYEQYF. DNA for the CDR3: TGTGCCAGCAGCCCGAACGGCGGGAACTACGAGCAGTACTTC.

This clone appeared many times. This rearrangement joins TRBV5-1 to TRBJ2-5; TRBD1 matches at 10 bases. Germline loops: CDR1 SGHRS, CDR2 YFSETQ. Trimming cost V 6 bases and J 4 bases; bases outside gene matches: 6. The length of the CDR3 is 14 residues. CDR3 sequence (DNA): TGCGCCAGCATCCCGGGACAGGGGTTAGAGACCCAGTACTTC. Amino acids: CASIPGQGLETQYF.

The CDR3 reads CASSSTGANEKLFF. In DNA form, the CDR3 reads TGCGCCAGCAGCTCCACAGGGGCAAATGAAAAACTGTTTTTT. J is TRBJ1-4 and V is TRBV5-1, with TRBD1 matching over 7 bases. CDR3 length: 14 residues. Unmatched junction bases numbered 4, after V lost 3 bases and J lost 5 bases. Germline-derived CDR1 and CDR2 are SGHRS and YFSETQ.

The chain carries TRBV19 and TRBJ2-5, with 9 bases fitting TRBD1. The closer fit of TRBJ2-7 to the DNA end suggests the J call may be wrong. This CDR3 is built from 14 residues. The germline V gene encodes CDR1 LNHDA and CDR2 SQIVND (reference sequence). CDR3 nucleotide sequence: TGTGCCAGTAGAGGATACGGACAGGGGTACGAGCAGTACTTC. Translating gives CASRGYGQGYEQYF.

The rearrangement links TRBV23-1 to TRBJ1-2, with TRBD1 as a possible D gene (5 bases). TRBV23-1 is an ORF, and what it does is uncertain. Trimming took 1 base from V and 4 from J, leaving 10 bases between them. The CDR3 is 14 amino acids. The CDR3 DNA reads TGCGCCAGCAGTCAATTCACAGGAGTCTATGGCTACACCTTC. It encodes CASSQFTGVYGYTF.

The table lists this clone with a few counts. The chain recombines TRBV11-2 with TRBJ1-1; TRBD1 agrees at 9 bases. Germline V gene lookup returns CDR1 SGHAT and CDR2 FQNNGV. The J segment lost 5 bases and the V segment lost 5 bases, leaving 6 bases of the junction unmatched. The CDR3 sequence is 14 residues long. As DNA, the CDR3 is TGTGCCAGCAGCGCACAGGGGGCTGAGACTGAAGCTTTCTTT. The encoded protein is CASSAQGAETEAFF.

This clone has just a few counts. The CDR3: CASSIRGDQPQHF. CDR3 sequence (DNA): TGTGCCAGCAGCATCAGGGGGGATCAGCCCCAGCATTTT. This chain uses TRBV7-2 with TRBJ1-5, with 7 bases that match TRBD1. The germline CDR1 and CDR2 sequences are SGHTA and FQGNSA. V was clipped by 5 bases and J by 5 bases; unmatched bases: 3. The CDR3 sequence is 13 residues long.